What follows are 4 T cell receptor beta chains derived from one specimen sequenced in a study of shared clonotypes between healthy human individuals (TCRdb year 2020). The library was built by means of the immunoSEQ multiplex PCR assay. TCRdb provides this immuneACCESS table in a form limited to in-frame rearrangements. Some clones are lacking; in checked studies, under half of them reflect an unresolved V gene, and why the rest are absent is not known. For this sample the table gives 2 million to 2.5 million clones, of which under 97% were detected only once. The ten biggest clones cover roughly 0.13% of the sample. Material for sequencing was naive CD4+ T cells sorted from blood. In light of the paper, this sample's cell subset or site label describes: CD45RA+ positively selected. These receptors were obtained from a man between 18 and 35 years old in good health.

DNA of the CDR3: TGTGCCAGTAGTCCTCGGGGGGCAAGCTATGGCTACACCTTC. This codes for CASSPRGASYGYTF. This chain uses TRBV19 with TRBJ1-2, with a tentative D call TRBD1 (6 bases). The CDR3 has 14 residues. The V and J ends lost 5 bases and 4 bases respectively, with 14 bases between them. The V gene's germline CDR1 is LNHDA and CDR2 SQIVND (reference sequence).

The chain uses TRBV19 and TRBJ1-1; 9 bases align to TRBD1. V shed 6 bases and J 10 bases; nucleotides not matched to a gene: 12. Germline V CDR1 and CDR2: LNHDA, SQIVND (reference sequence). The CDR3 sequence is 14 residues long. This chain's CDR3 is CASRDTGGSLTAFF. CDR3 coding DNA: TGTGCCAGTAGGGACACAGGGGGCTCTTTAACAGCTTTCTTT.

Concerning this clone itself: Different DNA sequences within this sample yield the same CDR3. J is TRBJ1-1 and V is TRBV7-2, with TRBD1 identical over 8 bases. The CDR3 consists of 13 residues. Germline-derived CDR1 and CDR2 are SGHTA and FQGNSA. With 2 bases clipped from V and 5 bases from J, the junction kept 1 base outside the gene matches. The CDR3 sequence is CASSLQGATEAFF. In DNA, the CDR3 is TGTGCCAGCAGCTTACAGGGGGCTACTGAAGCTTTCTTT.

CDR3 bases: TGTGCCAGCAGTAGACAGCCGGGGTCTAATTCACCCCTCCACTTT. It encodes CASSRQPGSNSPLHF. J is TRBJ1-6 and V is TRBV6-4, with D perhaps TRBD1 (5 bases). Germline V gene sequence: CDR1 MRHNA, CDR2 SNTAGT. Trimming took off 5 bases at V and 6 bases at J, with 14 bases between the two ends. This CDR3 has 15 residues.